These 2 T cell receptor beta chains came from one sample sequenced in a study of blood T cells in healthy people across ages. Primers used in a second PCR of roughly 6 to 12 cycles were a sample-barcoded 5' primer and a J-beta primer mix. TCRdb reprocessed the 5' RACE reads with MiXCR, giving one entry per CDR3 protein. The sample gives roughly 800,000 distinct CDR3 sequences, 58% of which show up once; roughly 20% is in the top ten. Sequenced sample: blood. The source of these receptors is a man aged 25 to 40 in good health.

On this clonotype: One end of the junction fails to match germline, which may point to a read error. V is TRBV5-1 and J is TRBJ2-4; D is perhaps TRBD1 (7 bases). In germline, CDR1 is SGHRS, CDR2 YFSETQ. CDR3 length equals 14 residues. DNA for the CDR3: TGCGCCAGCAGCTTTGGACAGGAGGGAAACAGTCAGTACTTC. Protein: CASSFGQEGNSQYF.

The rearrangement joins TRBV7-2 to TRBJ1-6; 7 positions match TRBD1. Germline V gives CDR1 SGHTA, CDR2 FQGNSA. This CDR3 region has 16 residues. The trim removed 4 bases at V and 6 bases at J, leaving 9 bases unmatched. The CDR3, as DNA: TGTGCCAGCAGCTGGCTCCCCGGGACAGCTAATTCACCCCTCCACTTT. Translated: CASSWLPGTANSPLHF.